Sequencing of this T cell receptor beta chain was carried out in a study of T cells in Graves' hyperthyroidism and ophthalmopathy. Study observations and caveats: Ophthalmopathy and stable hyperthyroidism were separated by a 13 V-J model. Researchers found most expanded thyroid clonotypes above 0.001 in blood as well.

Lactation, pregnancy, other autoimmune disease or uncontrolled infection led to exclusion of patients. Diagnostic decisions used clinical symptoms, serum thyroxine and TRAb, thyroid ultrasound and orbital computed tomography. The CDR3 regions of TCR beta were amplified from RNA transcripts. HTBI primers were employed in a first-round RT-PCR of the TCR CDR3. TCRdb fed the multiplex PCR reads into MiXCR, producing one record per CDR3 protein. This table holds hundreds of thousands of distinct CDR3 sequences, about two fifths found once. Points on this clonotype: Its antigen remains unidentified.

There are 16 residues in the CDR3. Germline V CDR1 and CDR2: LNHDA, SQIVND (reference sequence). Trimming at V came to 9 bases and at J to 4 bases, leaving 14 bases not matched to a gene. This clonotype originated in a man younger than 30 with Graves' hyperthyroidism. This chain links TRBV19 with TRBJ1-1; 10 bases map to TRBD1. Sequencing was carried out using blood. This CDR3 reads CASSLRDRGYPTEAFF. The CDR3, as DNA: TGTGCCAGCTCATTAAGGGACAGGGGATACCCCACTGAAGCTTTCTTT.